This T cell receptor beta chain was captured by sequencing in a study of neoadjuvant anti-PD-1 for oral cavity cancer. The CDR3 consists of 14 residues. CDR1 and CDR2 (germline): SGHRS, YFSETQ. Trimming left V 1 base short and J 0 bases short, with 8 bases between. The time point: after neoadjuvant nivolumab, at surgical resection. Repertoires were generated with immunoSEQ multiplex PCR, while TCRdb's copy carries only in-frame clones and drops some. The table records 14,000 or so clones, around 70% of them present only once. The specimen was PBMCs, collected after nivolumab (anti-PD-1) treatment. The J gene is TRBJ2-7, the V gene TRBV5-1; D not certain. The TCR originated in a person aged 35-79 years with oral cavity squamous cell carcinoma. CDR3 sequence reads: CASSLMADSYEQYF. The CDR3 nucleotides read TGCGCCAGCAGCTTGATGGCAGACTCCTACGAGCAGTACTTC.